The 5 T cell receptor beta chains listed next were all sequenced from one sample in a study. Only in-frame clones appear in the TCRdb table, and some are missing; sequencing was by immunoSEQ multiplex PCR. The repertoire consists of 40,000 to 55,000 clones, with roughly 93% occurring once and the leading ten covering about 10%. The sequenced sample was PBMCs. Receptors were obtained from a man aged 35-49 years with rheumatoid arthritis.

The chain recombines TRBV7-9 with TRBJ2-3; TRBD2 aligns across 8 bases. CDR3 length: 14 amino acids. Germline V CDR1 and CDR2: SEHNR, FQNEAQ (reference sequence). The J segment lost 5 bases and the V segment lost 6 bases, leaving 7 bases of the junction unmatched. The CDR3 region has the DNA TGTGCCAGCAGTTTGCGGGGGGCCAAAGATACGCAGTATTTT. Translation gives CASSLRGAKDTQYF.

The V call is TRBV7-3, the J call TRBJ1-6; 9 bases are a match to TRBD1. In germline, CDR1 is SGHTA, CDR2 FQGTGA. This CDR3 is built from 15 residues. V trimming: 5 bases; J trimming: 6 bases; junction bases outside the gene matches: 5. The CDR3 bases are TGTGCCAGCAGCCCGACAGGGGGTGGTAATTCACCCCTCCACTTT. Encoded protein: CASSPTGGGNSPLHF.

The chain combines TRBV6-2 or TRBV6-3 with TRBJ2-7, with D hard to call. The CDR3 covers 15 residues. Looked up from germline, CDR1 is MNHEY and CDR2 is SVGEGT. V shed 2 bases and J shed 0 bases, with 11 bases lying between them. The CDR3 reads CASSYRARSSYEQYF. CDR3 DNA: TGTGCCAGCAGTTACAGGGCACGAAGCTCCTACGAGCAGTACTTC.

The rearrangement joins TRBV6-5 to TRBJ2-7; possibly TRBD1 for D (7 bases). The CDR3 runs 13 residues. Germline lookup yields CDR1 MNHEY and CDR2 SVGAGI. V was cut by 6 bases and J by 3 bases, with 12 bases left in between. CDR3 nucleotides: TGTGCCAGCAGCCCAGGGGGGTACTACGAGCAGTACTTC. This gives the protein CASSPGGYYEQYF.

The CDR3 nucleotides are TGTGCCAGCAGCGATACAGGAATAGGCACAGATACGCAGTATTTT. As protein: CASSDTGIGTDTQYF. The rearrangement links TRBV6-4 to TRBJ2-3; D might be TRBD1 (5 bases). The CDR3 is made up of 15 amino acids. V lost 6 bases and J lost 1, with 14 bases in between. Germline lookup yields CDR1 MRHNA and CDR2 SNTAGT.